These 18 T cell receptor beta chains were all obtained from the same sample, sequenced in a study of blood T cell repertoires in COVID-19. The repertoire was sequenced with immunoSEQ multiplex PCR; TCRdb's copy has only in-frame clones and lacks some. The sample contains about 180,000 clones, about nine tenths of which appear only once. The source material was PBMCs or T cells enriched from blood (not recorded which). These TCRs come from a woman between 18 and 30 years old who had recovered from COVID-19.

The J gene is TRBJ2-1, the V gene TRBV6-5; 14 bases agree with TRBD2. The CDR3 is made up of 14 amino acids. Germline loops: CDR1 MNHEY, CDR2 SVGAGI. After removal of 7 bases from V and 9 bases from J, the junction contained 5 bases not matched to a gene. In DNA form, the CDR3 reads TGTGCCAGCACACAGGGACTAGCGGGAGTTGAGCAGTTCTTC. This translates into CASTQGLAGVEQFF.

The J gene is TRBJ1-1, the V gene TRBV4-3; 9 bases map to TRBD1. Germline CDR1 is LGHNA and CDR2 is YSLEER. With V trimmed by 4 bases and J by 1 base, 4 bases remained unmatched. The CDR3 has 15 amino acids. The CDR3 sequence is CASSRGGQGNTEAFF. CDR3 nucleotides: TGCGCCAGCAGCCGGGGGGGACAGGGGAACACTGAAGCTTTCTTT.

The chain recombines TRBV5-6 with TRBJ2-7; 7 bases are shared with TRBD1. The CDR3 is 13 residues long. Unmatched junction bases numbered 3, after V lost 4 bases and J lost 2 bases. CDR1 is SGHDT, CDR2 YYEEEE, per germline. Written as DNA, the CDR3 is TGTGCCAGCAGCGCAGGGGGTACCTACGAGCAGTACTTC. As protein: CASSAGGTYEQYF.

The chain recombines TRBV3-1 (or the pseudogene TRBV3-2) with TRBJ1-3; D gene uncertain. Germline-derived CDR1 and CDR2 are LGHDT and YNNKEL (reference sequence). V gave up 0 bases and J gave up 0 bases, with 15 bases separating them. This CDR3 has 18 residues. The CDR3 sequence: CASSQEPAQSISGNTIYF. The CDR3 coding sequence is TGTGCCAGCAGCCAAGAACCCGCACAGAGCATCTCTGGAAACACCATATATTTT.

This sequence joins TRBV5-4 and TRBJ1-4; D not certain. The V gene's germline CDR1 is SGHNT and CDR2 YYREEE (reference sequence). V was pared by 4 bases and J by 8 bases, with 12 bases between. This CDR3 comprises 13 residues. CDR3 DNA: TGTGCCAGCAGCCAAGATCCCGGGGAAAAACTGTTTTTT. Translated: CASSQDPGEKLFF.

The chain links TRBV5-6 to TRBJ1-2; maybe TRBD1 (6 bases). Germline CDR1 SGHDT, CDR2 YYEEEE. Between the trimmed V and J ends, which lost 2 bases and 5 bases, there was a span of 13 bases. The CDR3 is 14 amino acids. The CDR3 region is CASSFRGSGYGYTF. The CDR3 DNA sequence: TGTGCCAGCAGCTTCAGGGGATCTGGGTATGGCTACACCTTC.

The chain is built from TRBV10-3 and TRBJ1-5; the match to TRBD1 covers 9 bases. Germline values: CDR1 ENHRY, CDR2 SYGVKD. V was clipped by 4 bases and J by 2 bases; unmatched bases: 3. The CDR3 has 15 amino acids. CDR3 loop: CAISGTGGGNQPQHF. For the CDR3, the DNA is TGTGCCATCAGTGGCACAGGGGGCGGCAATCAGCCCCAGCATTTT.

The V and J genes are TRBV7-2 and TRBJ1-2; weak D call: TRBD1 (5 bases). V was shortened by 5 bases and J by 6 bases, with 16 bases between the two germline ends. CDR3 length equals 14 residues. Germline V gene lookup returns CDR1 SGHTA and CDR2 FQGNSA. CDR3 in DNA: TGTGCCAGCAGCCCCCGGGCAGGGTGGGATGGCTACACCTTC. Protein sequence: CASSPRAGWDGYTF.

The chain joins TRBV6-1 to TRBJ1-1, with D tentatively TRBD1 (5 bases). This CDR3 is built from 14 residues. Germline V gene data show CDR1 as MNHNS and CDR2 as SASEGT. Between the trimmed V and J ends, which lost 1 base and 4 bases, there was a span of 10 bases. The CDR3 is CASSEGVGGTEAFF. The CDR3 DNA is TGTGCCAGCAGTGAAGGGGTCGGGGGCACTGAAGCTTTCTTT.

The CDR3 region is CASSQDITVDYGYTF. The DNA for the CDR3 is TGTGCCAGCAGCCAAGATATCACGGTTGATTATGGCTACACCTTC. This chain connects TRBV3-1 (or the pseudogene TRBV3-2) to TRBJ1-2; D is undetermined. The CDR3 covers 15 residues. Germline V CDR1 and CDR2: LGHDT, YNNKEL (reference sequence). V was trimmed by 0 bases and J by 5 bases, leaving 13 bases between them.

The chain combines TRBV3-1 (or the pseudogene TRBV3-2) with TRBJ1-4; D remains unclear. There are 16 residues in the CDR3. The V end was cut by 1 base, the J end by 0 bases, with 9 bases between. Germline loops: CDR1 LGHDT, CDR2 YNNKEL (reference sequence). The CDR3 region has the DNA TGTGCCAGCAGCCAAGGGTGGGCCGCAACTAATGAAAAACTGTTTTTT. Translating gives CASSQGWAATNEKLFF.

This clone was counted once. This sequence joins TRBV6-1 and TRBJ1-1; D remains ambiguous. The V and J ends lost 3 bases and 4 bases respectively, with 9 bases between them. Germline assignment: CDR1 MNHNS and CDR2 SASEGT. The CDR3 runs 13 residues. The CDR3 DNA reads TGTGCCAGCAGTGAGAGAGGAGGCACTGAAGCTTTCTTT. Amino acid sequence: CASSERGGTEAFF.

The V call is TRBV10-1, the J call TRBJ2-3; 8 positions agree with TRBD2. Per the germline V gene, CDR1 is WNHNN and CDR2 is SYGVQD (reference sequence). The V segment lost 2 bases and the J segment 4 bases; nucleotides outside the gene matches: 8. The CDR3 loop spans 16 amino acids. This CDR3 is CASSESSGNSADTQYF. DNA of the CDR3: TGCGCCAGCAGTGAGAGTAGCGGGAATTCTGCAGATACGCAGTATTTT.

The CDR3 coding sequence is TGTGCCAGCAGCGAGACAGGGGACAGAGATACGCAGTATTTT. Translated, it gives CASSETGDRDTQYF. The V call is TRBV9, the J call TRBJ2-3, with 8 bases lining up with TRBD1. Germline V CDR1 and CDR2: SGDLS, YYNGEE. The CDR3 sequence is 14 residues long. V dropped 3 bases and J dropped 5; count of bases not matched to a gene: 5.

V usage is TRBV2 and J usage is TRBJ1-2; a weak D match, TRBD1 (6 bases). From germline, CDR1 is SNHLY and CDR2 FYNNEI. CDR3 length equals 14 residues. Deletions cut 4 bases from V and 4 bases from J, with 13 bases between. This chain's CDR3 is CASSAPTGPYGYTF. In nucleotides, the CDR3 is TGTGCCAGCAGTGCACCGACAGGACCCTATGGCTACACCTTC.

This clone was seen a handful of times. CDR3 residues: CAISDQERDRDFF. The CDR3 DNA reads TGTGCCATCAGCGACCAAGAAAGGGACAGGGACTTCTTC. The chain joins TRBV10-3 to TRBJ2-1, with TRBD1 matching over 9 bases. With V trimmed by 6 bases and J by 16 bases, 13 bases remained unmatched. This CDR3 contains 13 residues. The germline CDR1 and CDR2 sequences are ENHRY and SYGVKD.

This chain uses TRBV6-5 with TRBJ1-1; D not certain. Germline assignment: CDR1 MNHEY and CDR2 SVGAGI. Deletions cut 4 bases from V and 4 bases from J, with 10 bases between. There are 13 residues in the CDR3. This CDR3 reads CASSSIAGTEAFF. As DNA, the CDR3 is TGTGCCAGCAGTTCTATCGCTGGCACTGAAGCTTTCTTT.

The genes are TRBV6-5 and TRBJ1-1; TRBD1 agrees at 8 bases. The ends lost 4 bases at V and 5 bases at J; junction bases unmatched: 3. Germline CDR1 and CDR2: MNHEY and SVGAGI. This CDR3 spans 13 amino acids. CDR3 in DNA: TGTGCCAGCAGTTTCAGGGGGCGGACTGAAGCTTTCTTT. Protein: CASSFRGRTEAFF.